This T cell receptor (beta chain) is from a study of OX40 agonist ivuxolimab in advanced cancers. Study overall: The treatment was a fully human IgG2 OX40 agonist, ivuxolimab. Study results and limitations: Expanded peripheral T cells had an undetermined antigen specificity.

The CDR3 runs to 14 residues. Per the germline V gene, CDR1 is SGHVS and CDR2 is FQNEAQ. The V end lost 5 bases, the J end lost 3 bases, and 11 bases lay between the germline ends. A remark on this clone: As yet, its antigen is unknown.

Sequencing used immunoSEQ multiplex PCR; TCRdb keeps in-frame clones, though not all of them. Of 45,000 to 65,000 clones listed, approximately 90% are singletons. The sequence was obtained from an adult with an advanced solid tumor such as melanoma, head and neck, liver or kidney cancer. Sequencing was performed on CD4+ or CD8+ T cells sorted from blood, taken in a trial of the OX40 agonist ivuxolimab. V usage is TRBV7-8 and J usage is TRBJ1-5; D uncertain. The CDR3 region has the DNA TGTGCCAGCAGCGTACGGTTTTCCAATCAGCCCCAGCATTTT. The encoded protein is CASSVRFSNQPQHF.